This entry describes one TCR beta chain. Its cognate antigen is unknown. Scientists made TCR beta libraries using UMI-labeled 5' RACE. TCRdb re-called the 5' RACE reads; every CDR3 protein appears as one record, without DNA. This sample's table has about 17,000 distinct CDR3 sequences. Germline CDR1 and CDR2: LNHDA and SQIVND (reference sequence). The CDR3 runs to 12 residues. Phenotypically, stem-like memory CD8+ T cells (TSTEM) were characterized as CCR7+ PD-1- TIGIT-. The PBMC were taken from buffy coats given by healthy donors. The data originate from a study of human CD8 memory T cell subsets. General study results and limits: Compared with precursor exhausted T cells, stem-like memory T cells were suggested by Chao1 estimates to be more diverse.

The gene calls are TRBV19 and TRBJ2-4. Sequencing was performed on CD8+ stem-like memory T cells (TSCM and TCM) sorted from PBMCs. Subset indicated: stem-like memory CD8 T cells (TSTEM), CCR7+ PD-1- TIGIT-. The receptor was derived from a human donor in good health. The CDR3 is CARRLAKNIQYF.